The present entry profiles one TCR beta chain with its context. Antigen unknown. TCRdb reanalysed the 5' RACE reads using MiXCR and keeps one entry per CDR3 protein. The sample yields 550,000 to 700,000 distinct CDR3 sequences, roughly 17% seen once. This CDR3 region has 17 residues. From germline, CDR1 is MGHDK and CDR2 SYGVNS. The trim removed 3 bases at V and 0 bases at J, leaving 5 bases unmatched. The source of the sample is a study of T-cell memory formation after mild COVID-19. Study observations and caveats: Whether second-wave clones peaking at day 37 were SARS-CoV-2 specific went unconfirmed. Clones that contracted from day 15 to 85 had balanced CD4/CD8; later expanders were CD4+ biased.

This TCR came from an adult woman who had mild COVID-19 (a few samples of this study predate the infection). Cell type and time point are not known. Sample: PBMCs or a T cell subset sorted from them (not recorded which). This chain links TRBV25-1 with TRBJ2-7; the match to TRBD2 covers 13 bases. In nucleotides, the CDR3 is TGTGCCAGCAGTGATACTAGCGGGAGGGTCAACTCCTACGAGCAGTACTTC. Translating it yields CASSDTSGRVNSYEQYF.